This T cell receptor (beta chain) is from a study of blood T cell repertoires in COVID-19. The overall study: The United States, Italy and Spain supplied acute and convalescent COVID-19 samples. T cells, B-cell-depleted T cells, or PBMCs supplied cDNA or gDNA.

Method: immunoSEQ multiplex PCR; TCRdb's copy keeps in-frame clones and lacks some. The table shows 450,000 to 500,000 clones, with 70% to 90% occurring only once. Grouping used clinical history reported by participants in a survey and questionnaire. Cohort 3 donors were reported recovered after two negative PCRs, clearance, or symptom resolution. With 0 bases clipped from V and 8 bases from J, the junction kept 8 bases outside the gene matches. CDR3 length: 16 amino acids. Germline-derived CDR1 and CDR2 are SGHAT and FQNNGV. The chain combines TRBV11-2 with TRBJ2-1, with 9 bases that match TRBD2. The receptor was derived from a woman aged 55-69 years who had recovered from COVID-19. Sequenced material: PBMCs or T cells enriched from blood (not recorded which). The CDR3 region is CASSLDAGGPFDEQFF. The CDR3 bases are TGTGCCAGCAGCTTAGATGCGGGGGGGCCCTTCGATGAGCAGTTCTTC.